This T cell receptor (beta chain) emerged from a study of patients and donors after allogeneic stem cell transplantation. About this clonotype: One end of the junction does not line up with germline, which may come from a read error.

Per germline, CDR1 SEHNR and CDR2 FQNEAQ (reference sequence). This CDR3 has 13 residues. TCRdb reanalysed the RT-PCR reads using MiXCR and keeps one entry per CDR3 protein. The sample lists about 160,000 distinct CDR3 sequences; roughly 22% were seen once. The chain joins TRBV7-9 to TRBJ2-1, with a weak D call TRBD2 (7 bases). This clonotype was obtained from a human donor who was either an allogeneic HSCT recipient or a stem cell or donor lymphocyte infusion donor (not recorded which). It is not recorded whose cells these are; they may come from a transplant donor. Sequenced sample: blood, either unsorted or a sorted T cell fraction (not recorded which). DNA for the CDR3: TGTGCCAGCAGCTTATTCTTGGAGGGGGAGGGCTCCTTC. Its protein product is CASSLFLEGEGSF.